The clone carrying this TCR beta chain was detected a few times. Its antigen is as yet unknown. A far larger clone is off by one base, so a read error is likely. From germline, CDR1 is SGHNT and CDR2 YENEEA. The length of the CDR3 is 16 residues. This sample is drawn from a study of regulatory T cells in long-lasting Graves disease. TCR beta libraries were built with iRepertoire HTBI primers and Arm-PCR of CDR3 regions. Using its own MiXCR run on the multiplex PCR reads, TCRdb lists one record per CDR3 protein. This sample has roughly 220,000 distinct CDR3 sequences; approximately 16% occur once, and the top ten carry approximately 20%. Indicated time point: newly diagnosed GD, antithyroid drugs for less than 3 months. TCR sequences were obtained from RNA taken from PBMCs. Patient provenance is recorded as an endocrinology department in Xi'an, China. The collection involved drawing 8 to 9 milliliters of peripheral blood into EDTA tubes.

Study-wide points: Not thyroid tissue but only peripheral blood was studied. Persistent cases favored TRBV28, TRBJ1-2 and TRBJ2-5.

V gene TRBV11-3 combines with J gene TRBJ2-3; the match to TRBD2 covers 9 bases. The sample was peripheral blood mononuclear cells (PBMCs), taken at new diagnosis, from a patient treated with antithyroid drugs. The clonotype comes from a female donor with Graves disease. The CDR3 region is CASSHLAGGGADTQCF. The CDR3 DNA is TGTGCCAGCAGCCACCTAGCGGGCGGGGGGGCAGATACGCAGTGTTTT.